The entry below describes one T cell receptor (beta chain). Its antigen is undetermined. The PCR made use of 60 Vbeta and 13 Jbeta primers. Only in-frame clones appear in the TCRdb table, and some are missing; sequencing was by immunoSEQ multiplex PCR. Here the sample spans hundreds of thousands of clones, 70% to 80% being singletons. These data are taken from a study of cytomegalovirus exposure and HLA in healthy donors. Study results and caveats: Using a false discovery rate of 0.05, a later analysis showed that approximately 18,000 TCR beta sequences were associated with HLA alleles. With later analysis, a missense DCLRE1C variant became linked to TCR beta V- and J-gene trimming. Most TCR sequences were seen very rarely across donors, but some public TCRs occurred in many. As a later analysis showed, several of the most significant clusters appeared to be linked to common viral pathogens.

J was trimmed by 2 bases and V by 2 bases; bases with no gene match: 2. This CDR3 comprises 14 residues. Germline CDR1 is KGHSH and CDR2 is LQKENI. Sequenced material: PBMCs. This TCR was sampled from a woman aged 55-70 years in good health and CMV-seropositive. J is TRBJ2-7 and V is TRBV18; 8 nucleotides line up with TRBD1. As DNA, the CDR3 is TGTGCCAGCTCACCAGAGACAGGGGCCTACGAGCAGTACTTC. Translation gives CASSPETGAYEQYF.